The next 3 T cell receptor beta chains were all read from a single sample in a study of T-cell reconstitution after alpha-beta-depleted transplantation in children. This sample's TCRbeta library carried unique molecular identifier barcodes. TCRdb processed the PCR reads anew with MiXCR; each CDR3 protein has one entry. The sample yields roughly 490,000 distinct CDR3 sequences, approximately 10% seen once. The sequencing here drew on PBMCs, mostly from graft donor cells, taken 180 days after TCRalphabeta/CD19-depleted stem cell transplant. The source of these receptors is a female patient between 2 and 15 years old who had a stem cell transplant for aplastic anemia, so the T cells may come from the graft donor.

This clonotype came up a few times. V is TRBV13 and J is TRBJ2-3; the D gene is possibly TRBD2 (6 bases). In germline, CDR1 is PRHDT, CDR2 FYEKMQ (reference sequence). V shed 0 bases and J shed 13 bases, with 14 bases lying between them. The CDR3 has 13 amino acids. The CDR3 DNA follows: TGTGCCAGCAGCTTAGGCCCGACTGGAGGGGAGTATTTT. It specifies CASSLGPTGGEYF.

The V call is TRBV29-1, the J call TRBJ2-3, with TRBD1 as a possible D gene (6 bases). The CDR3 spans 12 residues. Germline V CDR1 and CDR2: SQVTM, ANQGSEA. V was trimmed by 7 bases and J by 0 bases, leaving 8 bases between them. CDR3 protein: CSGGQSTDTQYF. The CDR3 coding sequence is TGCAGCGGAGGACAGAGCACAGATACGCAGTATTTT.

This clonotype came up many times. J is TRBJ2-3 and V is TRBV20-1; 14 nucleotides agree with TRBD2. V trimming: 4 bases; J trimming: 5 bases; junction bases outside the gene matches: 8. The CDR3 runs to 16 residues. Per the germline V gene, CDR1 is DFQATT and CDR2 is SNEGSKA (reference sequence). CDR3 amino acids: CSAIRLAGGPVDTQYF. The CDR3 DNA sequence: TGCAGTGCTATCCGACTAGCGGGAGGGCCAGTAGATACGCAGTATTTT.